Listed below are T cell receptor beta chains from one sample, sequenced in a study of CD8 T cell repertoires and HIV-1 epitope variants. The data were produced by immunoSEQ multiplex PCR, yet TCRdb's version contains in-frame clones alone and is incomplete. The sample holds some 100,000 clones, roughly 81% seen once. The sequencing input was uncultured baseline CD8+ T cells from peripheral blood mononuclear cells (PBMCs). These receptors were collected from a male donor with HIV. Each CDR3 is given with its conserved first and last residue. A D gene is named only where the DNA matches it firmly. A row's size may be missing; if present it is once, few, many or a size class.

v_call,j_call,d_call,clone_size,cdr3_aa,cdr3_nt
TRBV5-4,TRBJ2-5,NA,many,CASSAGGEYQETQYF,TGTGCCAGCAGCGCTGGAGGGGAGTACCAAGAGACCCAGTACTTC
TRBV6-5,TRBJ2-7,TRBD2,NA,CASSSASSGRLGEQYF,TGTGCCAGCAGTTCCGCCTCTAGCGGGAGGTTAGGCGAGCAGTACTTC
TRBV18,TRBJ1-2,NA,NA,CASSPPVGRDGYTF,TGTGCCAGCTCACCACCCGTCGGGAGGGATGGCTACACCTTC
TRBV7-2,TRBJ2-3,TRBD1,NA,CASSLSSGTGGMDTQYF,TGTGCCAGCAGCTTATCTTCCGGGACAGGGGGCATGGATACGCAGTATTTT
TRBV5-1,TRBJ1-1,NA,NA,CASSLGVHKNTEAFF,TGCGCCAGCAGCTTGGGGGTACATAAGAACACTGAAGCTTTCTTT
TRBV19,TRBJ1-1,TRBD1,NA,CASSTPSGQWDTEAFF,TGTGCCAGTAGTACTCCGTCGGGACAGTGGGACACTGAAGCTTTCTTT
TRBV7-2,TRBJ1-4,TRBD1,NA,CASSLPGQGNEKLFF,TGTGCCAGCAGCCTTCCGGGACAGGGGAACGAAAAACTGTTTTTT
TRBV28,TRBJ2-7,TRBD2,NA,CATWGGSYEQYF,TGTGCCACGTGGGGGGGCTCCTACGAGCAGTACTTC
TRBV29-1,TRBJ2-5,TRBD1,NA,CSCEWDRVKFRPQETQYF,TGCAGCTGCGAATGGGACAGGGTGAAATTTAGACCACAAGAGACCCAGTACTTC
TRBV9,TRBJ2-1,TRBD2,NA,CASSVTSGGAVYEQFF,TGTGCCAGCAGCGTTACTAGCGGGGGGGCCGTGTATGAGCAGTTCTTC
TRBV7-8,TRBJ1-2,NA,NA,CAVHFPPLGYTF,TGTGCCGTGCATTTCCCTCCCCTCGGCTACACCTTC
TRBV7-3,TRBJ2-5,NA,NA,CASSWGAQETQYF,TGTGCCAGCAGCTGGGGGGCTCAAGAGACCCAGTACTTC
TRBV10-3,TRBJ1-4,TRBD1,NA,CAIKGQGDEKLFF,TGTGCCATCAAGGGACAGGGAGATGAAAAACTGTTTTTT
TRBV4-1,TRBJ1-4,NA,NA,CASRRAGANEKLFF,TGCGCCAGCAGACGGGCCGGCGCTAATGAAAAACTGTTTTTT
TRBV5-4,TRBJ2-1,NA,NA,CASSSGRGGSYNEQFF,TGTGCCAGCAGCTCGGGCAGGGGGGGCTCCTACAATGAGCAGTTCTTC
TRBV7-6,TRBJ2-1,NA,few,CASSLARVGNSYNEQFF,TGTGCCAGCAGCTTAGCGCGGGTCGGGAACTCCTACAATGAGCAGTTCTTC
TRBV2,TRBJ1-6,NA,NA,CASSELGLYYNSPLHF,TGTGCCAGCAGTGAACTGGGTCTTTACTATAATTCACCCCTCCACTTT
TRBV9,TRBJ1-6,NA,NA,CASRGDGELTSLHF,TGTGCCAGCAGGGGAGATGGGGAACTGACTTCCCTCCACTTT
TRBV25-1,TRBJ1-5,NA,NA,CASSNWGSQPQHF,TGTGCCAGCAGCAATTGGGGGTCGCAGCCCCAGCATTTT
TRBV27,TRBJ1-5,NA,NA,CASSPWRTDSNQPQHF,TGTGCCAGCAGTCCATGGAGAACAGATAGCAATCAGCCCCAGCATTTT
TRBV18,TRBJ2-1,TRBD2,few,CASSPTLAGGDLFF,TGTGCCAGCTCACCTACACTAGCGGGGGGCGACTTGTTCTTC
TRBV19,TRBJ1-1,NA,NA,CASSSGVAMNTEAFF,TGTGCCAGTAGTTCAGGGGTTGCCATGAACACTGAAGCTTTCTTT
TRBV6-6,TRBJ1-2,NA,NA,CASSPGGLYGYTF,TGTGCCAGCAGCCCGGGGGGCCTCTATGGCTACACCTTC
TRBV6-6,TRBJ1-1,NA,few,CATTMGINTEAFF,TGTGCCACTACGATGGGCATTAACACTGAAGCTTTCTTT
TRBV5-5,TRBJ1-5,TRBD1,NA,CASSRQGDGDQPQHF,TGTGCCAGCAGCCGTCAGGGGGACGGGGATCAGCCCCAGCATTTT
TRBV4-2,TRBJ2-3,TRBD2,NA,CASSQTSGSADTQYF,TGTGCCAGCAGCCAGACTAGCGGGTCGGCGGATACGCAGTATTTT
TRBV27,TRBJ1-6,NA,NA,CASSFEGTPLHF,TGTGCCAGCAGTTTTGAGGGGACACCCCTCCACTTT
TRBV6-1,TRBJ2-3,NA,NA,CASSEAFLGGTDTQYF,TGTGCCAGCAGTGAAGCCTTCCTCGGAGGGACAGATACGCAGTATTTT
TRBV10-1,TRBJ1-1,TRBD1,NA,CASSKGRGTGAFF,TGCGCCAGCAGTAAAGGGAGGGGGACAGGGGCTTTCTTT
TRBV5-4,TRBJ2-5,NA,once,CASSLAGYPQETQYF,TGTGCCAGCAGCTTGGCCGGCTACCCTCAGGAGACCCAGTACTTC
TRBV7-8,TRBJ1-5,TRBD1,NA,CASSFGQGSNQPQHF,TGTGCCAGCAGCTTCGGACAGGGTAGCAATCAGCCCCAGCATTTT
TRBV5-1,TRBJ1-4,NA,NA,CASSMSTAKNEKLFF,TGCGCCAGCAGCATGTCGACAGCTAAGAATGAAAAACTGTTTTTT
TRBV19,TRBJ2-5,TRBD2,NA,CASSIGESGGAGETQYF,TGTGCCAGTAGTATAGGAGAGAGCGGGGGGGCCGGAGAGACCCAGTACTTC
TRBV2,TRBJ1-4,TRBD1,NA,CASRDRDAINEKLFF,TGTGCCAGCAGGGACAGGGACGCGATTAATGAAAAACTGTTTTTT
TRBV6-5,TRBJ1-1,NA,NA,CASSYGGSAEAFF,TGTGCCAGCAGTTACGGGGGATCCGCTGAAGCTTTCTTT
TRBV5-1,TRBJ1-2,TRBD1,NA,CASSPTGGYYDGYTF,TGCGCCAGCAGCCCTACAGGGGGTTATTATGATGGCTACACCTTC
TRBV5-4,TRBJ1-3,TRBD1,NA,CASSSRDRGGGNTIYF,TGTGCCAGCAGCTCCCGGGACAGGGGTGGAGGAAACACCATATATTTT
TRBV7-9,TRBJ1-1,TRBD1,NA,CASSFPDRGTEAFF,TGTGCCAGCAGCTTTCCGGACAGGGGAACTGAAGCTTTCTTT
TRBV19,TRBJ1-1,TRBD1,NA,CASSTPDRGNTEAFF,TGTGCCAGTAGTACTCCGGACAGGGGAAACACTGAAGCTTTCTTT
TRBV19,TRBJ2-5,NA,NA,CASSIVAWETQYF,TGTGCCAGTAGTATAGTAGCATGGGAGACCCAGTACTTC
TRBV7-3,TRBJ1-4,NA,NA,CASSLGVGEKLFF,TGTGCCAGCAGCCTGGGGGTTGGGGAAAAACTGTTTTTT
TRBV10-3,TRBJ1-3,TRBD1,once,CAISGQGPGGNTIYF,TGTGCCATCAGCGGACAGGGTCCGGGTGGAAACACCATATATTTT
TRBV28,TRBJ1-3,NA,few,CASSPPHFGGNSGNTIYF,TGTGCCAGCAGTCCTCCCCATTTCGGCGGGAACTCTGGAAACACCATATATTTT
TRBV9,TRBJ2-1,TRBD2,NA,CASSVGTSPEEQFF,TGTGCCAGCAGCGTTGGGACTAGCCCCGAGGAGCAGTTCTTC
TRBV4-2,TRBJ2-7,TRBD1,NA,CASSRTGQEASNEQYF,TGTGCCAGCAGCCGAACCGGACAGGAGGCGAGCAACGAGCAGTACTTC
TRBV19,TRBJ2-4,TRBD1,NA,CASMVGTDGIAKNIQYF,TGTGCCAGTATGGTGGGGACAGATGGGATCGCCAAAAACATTCAGTACTTC
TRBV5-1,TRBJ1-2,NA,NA,CASSLGGGGYTF,TGCGCCAGCAGCTTGGGGGGAGGAGGCTACACCTTC
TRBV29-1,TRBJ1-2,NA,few,CSVEEEARRYTF,TGCAGCGTTGAAGAGGAGGCCCGCCGCTACACCTTC
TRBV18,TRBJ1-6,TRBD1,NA,CASSQGQNNSPLHF,TGTGCCAGCTCACAGGGACAGAATAATTCACCCCTCCACTTT
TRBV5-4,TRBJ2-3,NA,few,CASSHGTGADTQYF,TGTGCCAGCAGCCACGGGACCGGAGCAGATACGCAGTATTTT